This T cell receptor (beta chain) was identified in a study of cytomegalovirus exposure and HLA in healthy donors. Study-wide results and limits: In terms of immune exposure information, only CMV serostatus was available.

With respect to this clone: The antigen remains unidentified.

Primers for the PCR totalled 60 Vbeta and 13 Jbeta. The repertoire was sequenced with immunoSEQ multiplex PCR; TCRdb's copy has only in-frame clones and lacks some. The sample consists of approximately 190,000 clones, 81% of them appearing once. This receptor was taken from a man between 40 and 49 years old in good health and CMV-seropositive. The sample consisted of PBMCs.

The CDR3 region is CASSTVSSGGRATQYF. CDR3 sequence (DNA): TGTGCCAGCAGCACAGTATCTAGCGGGGGGCGGGCTACGCAGTATTTT. The chain joins TRBV7-6 to TRBJ2-3; the match to TRBD2 covers 11 bases. CDR1 and CDR2 from the germline V gene are SGHVS and FNYEAQ. After removal of 5 bases from V and 8 bases from J, the junction contained 12 bases not matched to a gene. This CDR3 is built from 16 residues.